The clone carrying this T cell receptor (beta chain) came up once. The antigen remains unidentified. This specimen comes from a study of OX40 agonist ivuxolimab in advanced cancers. Study in general: Prior therapy, whether anti-PD-1, anti-PD-L1 or anti-CTLA-4, was allowed, and roughly 40% had some. Study-level points and caveats: The study did not work out the antigen specificity of the expanded peripheral T cells.

Libraries were prepared by immunoSEQ multiplex PCR; TCRdb keeps only in-frame clonotypes and omits some of them. The table lists about 50,000 clones, about 81% of them singletons. The CDR3 contains 14 residues. CDR1 and CDR2 (germline): MNHEY, SMNVEV (reference sequence). V lost 6 bases to trimming and J lost 9 bases; unmatched junction nucleotides: 7. The sequence came from an adult with an advanced solid tumor such as melanoma, head and neck, liver or kidney cancer. Sample: CD4+ or CD8+ T cells sorted from blood, taken in a trial of the OX40 agonist ivuxolimab. The J gene is TRBJ2-1, the V gene TRBV27, with 11 nucleotides matching TRBD2. This chain's CDR3 is CASRYSGRGGEQFF. CDR3 coding DNA: TGTGCCAGCAGATATAGCGGGAGGGGCGGTGAGCAGTTCTTC.